This entry lists 26 T cell receptor beta chains sequenced from one sample in a study of blood T cell repertoires in COVID-19. Produced via immunoSEQ multiplex PCR; TCRdb's table is partial and in-frame only. The sample has around 94,000 clones; about 87% are singletons. The sample comprised peripheral blood. The source of these receptors is a man in his fifties or sixties with active or convalescent COVID-19.

The genes are TRBV6-5 and TRBJ1-5, with D perhaps matching TRBD1 (5 bases). The V end was cut by 6 bases, the J end by 0 bases, with 12 bases between. This CDR3 is built from 15 residues. CDR1 and CDR2 (germline): MNHEY, SVGAGI. The CDR3 DNA is TGTGCCAGCAGGGTGGGGGGAAATAGCAATCAGCCCCAGCATTTT. This translates into CASRVGGNSNQPQHF.

The CDR3, as DNA: TGTGCCAGCAGCTTAGCCGGCGGGGACGAAAAACTGTTTTTT. The encoded protein is CASSLAGGDEKLFF. The rearrangement uses TRBV7-7 and TRBJ1-4, with D tentatively TRBD1 (5 bases). The CDR3 has 14 residues. The V end was cut by 0 bases, the J end by 8 bases, with 10 bases between. The germline gives CDR1 SSHAT, CDR2 FNYEAQ (reference sequence). Variable domain in full (rest from reference TRBV7-7 and TRBJ1-4): GAGVSQSPRYKVTKRGQDVTLRCDPISSHATLYWYQQALGQGPEFLTYFNYEAQPDKSGLPSDRFSAERPEGSISTLTIQRTEQRDSAMYRCASSLAGGDEKLFFGSGTQLSVL.

The chain is built from TRBV18 and TRBJ2-2, with 7 bases lining up with TRBD1. The CDR3 consists of 12 residues. V lost 8 bases, J lost 6 bases, and 3 bases stayed unmatched. Germline lookup yields CDR1 KGHSH and CDR2 LQKENI. Here the CDR3 DNA reads TGTGCCAGCCACAGGGGCGCCGGGGAGCTGTTTTTT. Encoded protein: CASHRGAGELFF.

The V gene is TRBV12-3 or TRBV12-4, the J gene TRBJ1-5; unclear D gene. Trimming took 2 bases from V and 4 from J, leaving 6 bases between them. The CDR3 is 13 amino acids. The CDR3 nucleotides are TGTGCCAGCAGTTTAACGGGAAATCAGCCCCAGCATTTT. Translation: CASSLTGNQPQHF.

The rearrangement joins TRBV9 to TRBJ2-3, with D uncertain. The CDR3 is made up of 12 amino acids. Trimming pared 4 bases from V and 2 bases from J, leaving 5 bases between. Germline CDR1 SGDLS, CDR2 YYNGEE. CDR3 in amino acids: CASSPTTDTQYF. DNA of the CDR3: TGTGCCAGCAGCCCTACCACAGATACGCAGTATTTT.

This clone was recorded once. The genes are TRBV5-8 and TRBJ2-7; 8 positions match TRBD1. After removal of 4 bases from V and 3 bases from J, the junction contained 9 bases not matched to a gene. There are 15 residues in the CDR3. Per the germline V gene, CDR1 is SGHTS and CDR2 is YDEGEE. Here the CDR3 DNA reads TGTGCCAGCAGCCAGGGGACAGGAGAAAGCTACGAGCAGTACTTC. It yields the protein CASSQGTGESYEQYF. Complete variable domain (other parts from reference TRBV5-8 and TRBJ2-7): EAGVTQSPTHLIKTRGQQATLRCSPISGHTSVYWYQQALGLGLQFLLWYDEGEERNRGNFPPRFSGRQFPNYSSELNVNALELEDSALYLCASSQGTGESYEQYFGPGTRLTVT.

CDR3 nucleotide sequence: TGCGCCAGCAGCTTGGAGGACGGACATGTTTATGGCTACACCTTC. Amino acids: CASSLEDGHVYGYTF. The chain carries TRBV5-1 and TRBJ1-2, with D tentatively TRBD1 (5 bases). V lost 0 bases to trimming and J lost 5 bases, with 14 bases between them. CDR3 length: 15 residues. Germline CDR1 reads SGHRS; CDR2 reads YFSETQ.

The chain combines TRBV2 with TRBJ1-4; D remains unclear. This CDR3 spans 12 amino acids. Germline V lookup: CDR1 SNHLY, CDR2 FYNNEI. V shed 6 bases and J shed 5 bases, with 7 bases lying between them. The CDR3 nucleotides are TGTGCCAGCAGACGGGAAAATGAAAAACTGTTTTTT. Protein: CASRRENEKLFF.

The chain recombines TRBV4-1 with TRBJ1-5; D may be TRBD1 (6 bases). The CDR3 has 15 residues. CDR1 MGHRA and CDR2 YSYEKL come from the germline V gene. Trimming took 5 bases from V and 2 from J, leaving 13 bases between them. The CDR3 region is CASSNEQGGNQPQHF. CDR3 sequence (DNA): TGCGCCAGCAGCAACGAACAGGGAGGCAATCAGCCCCAGCATTTT.

This rearrangement joins TRBV28 to TRBJ1-1, with D possibly matching TRBD1 (5 bases). The ends were cut back, 7 bases at V and 0 bases at J, with 12 bases in the middle. CDR1 is MDHEN, CDR2 SYDVKM, per germline. The CDR3 totals 14 residues. The CDR3 nucleotides are TGTGCCAGCAACTCCGGGACTGTGAACACTGAAGCTTTCTTT. Translated: CASNSGTVNTEAFF.

Note on this clone: An end of the junction differs from the germline gene, which may be a read error. This chain joins TRBV30 and TRBJ1-3, with a tentative D call TRBD1 (5 bases). The length of the CDR3 is 14 residues. Per the germline V gene, CDR1 is GTSNPN and CDR2 is SVGIG (reference sequence). The DNA of the CDR3 is TGTGCCTCGAGTGGGGCCTTCTCTGGAAACACCATATATTTT. Encoded protein: CASSGAFSGNTIYF.

This sequence joins TRBV19 and TRBJ2-1, with TRBD2 as a possible D gene (5 bases). The V gene lost 3 bases and the J gene lost 7 bases, with 10 bases spanning the gap. The germline CDR1 and CDR2 sequences are LNHDA and SQIVND (reference sequence). The CDR3 has 13 residues. The CDR3 region is CASSMVGVNEQFF. The CDR3, as DNA: TGTGCCAGTAGTATGGTCGGGGTGAATGAGCAGTTCTTC.

The CDR3 DNA follows: TGTGCCACCAGCAGAGATTCAGGGTGGGGGACCCAGTACTTC. Translated: CATSRDSGWGTQYF. The chain combines TRBV15 with TRBJ2-5; D possibly corresponds to TRBD1 (5 bases). Germline CDR1 reads LNHNV; CDR2 reads YYDKDF (reference sequence). Trimming removed 0 bases from V and 7 bases from J, with 12 bases in between. This CDR3 spans 14 amino acids.

V and J are TRBV3-1 (or the pseudogene TRBV3-2) and TRBJ1-6, with TRBD1 matching 10 bases. The CDR3 has 16 residues. Unmatched junction bases numbered 5, after V lost 1 base and J lost 8 bases. In germline, CDR1 is LGHDT, CDR2 YNNKEL (reference sequence). The CDR3, as DNA: TGTGCCAGCAGCCAAGGTTCCGGGACAGGGGATTCACCCCTCCACTTT. It is translated as CASSQGSGTGDSPLHF.

This rearrangement joins TRBV18 to TRBJ1-2; weak D call: TRBD1 (6 bases). This CDR3 spans 13 amino acids. Trimming shortened V by 0 bases and J by 7 bases, and 9 bases separated the two germline ends. From germline, CDR1 is KGHSH and CDR2 LQKENI. Here the CDR3 reads CASSPPAGVGYTF. CDR3 DNA: TGTGCCAGCTCACCACCGGCAGGGGTTGGCTACACCTTC.

The chain couples TRBV5-3 to TRBJ2-7, with 9 nucleotides matching TRBD1. TRBV5-3 is marked as an open reading frame, function uncertain. V gave up 0 bases and J gave up 7 bases; unmatched junction bases: 5. CDR3 length equals 14 residues. CDR3 in amino acids: CARSLDRGRDEQYF. The CDR3 DNA is TGTGCCAGAAGCTTGGACAGGGGGCGCGATGAGCAGTACTTC.

This rearrangement joins TRBV6-2 or TRBV6-3 to TRBJ1-2, with 7 positions matching TRBD1. The V gene's germline CDR1 is MNHEY and CDR2 SVGEGT. V gave up 6 bases and J gave up 2 bases; unmatched junction bases: 6. The CDR3 loop spans 14 amino acids. The CDR3 loop is CASSLGTANYGYTF. DNA for the CDR3: TGTGCCAGCAGCTTGGGGACAGCAAACTATGGCTACACCTTC.

The chain uses TRBV10-3 and TRBJ1-4, with 12 positions matching TRBD1. The CDR3 consists of 17 residues. Germline trimming cut 4 bases from V and 10 bases from J; bases unmatched to any gene: 13. CDR1 ENHRY and CDR2 SYGVKD come from the germline V gene. The CDR3 reads CAISVGTGGEKAGKLFF. The CDR3 coding sequence is TGTGCCATCAGTGTGGGGACAGGGGGCGAGAAGGCTGGAAAACTGTTTTTT.

The chain is built from TRBV10-3 and TRBJ1-1; 9 bases agree with TRBD1. The CDR3 sequence is 16 residues long. J was trimmed by 0 bases and V by 0 bases; bases with no gene match: 2. Germline V lookup: CDR1 ENHRY, CDR2 SYGVKD. The CDR3 protein is CAISESTGGMNTEAFF. The CDR3 nucleotides are TGTGCCATCAGTGAGTCAACAGGGGGCATGAACACTGAAGCTTTCTTT.

This chain connects TRBV20-1 to TRBJ2-7; 8 bases line up with TRBD1. Losses at the gene ends were 6 bases for V and 4 bases for J; bases not matched to a gene: 2. CDR3 length equals 11 residues. Germline lookup yields CDR1 DFQATT and CDR2 SNEGSKA (reference sequence). The CDR3 spells CSARTGYEQYV. For the CDR3, the DNA is TGCAGTGCAAGGACAGGGTACGAGCAGTACGTC.

The chain joins TRBV12-3 or TRBV12-4 to TRBJ2-3, with 7 bases matching TRBD2. There are 13 residues in the CDR3. V trimming: 3 bases; J trimming: 4 bases; junction bases outside the gene matches: 1. DNA of the CDR3: TGTGCCAGCAGTTTGCTAGCGGCAGATACGCAGTATTTT. It translates to CASSLLAADTQYF.

The V gene is TRBV24-1, the J gene TRBJ2-1; TRBD1 matches 11 bases. The ends lost 1 base at V and 5 bases at J; junction bases unmatched: 3. Germline assignment: CDR1 KGHDR and CDR2 SFDVKD. The CDR3 has 16 residues. The CDR3 region is CATSDLGTGGDNEQFF. CDR3 nucleotides: TGTGCCACCAGTGATTTAGGGACAGGGGGAGACAATGAGCAGTTCTTC.

The genes are TRBV28 and TRBJ1-6; D is perhaps TRBD1 (5 bases). Per the germline V gene, CDR1 is MDHEN and CDR2 is SYDVKM. CDR3 length: 16 residues. The V end lost 6 bases, the J end lost 6 bases, and 18 bases lay between the germline ends. CDR3 coding DNA: TGTGCCAGCAGACCAGCGGGCAGGGCTTTTAATTCACCCCTCCACTTT. Protein sequence: CASRPAGRAFNSPLHF.

The V gene is TRBV7-6, the J gene TRBJ1-3, with D tentatively TRBD1 (5 bases). This CDR3 spans 14 amino acids. The V and J ends lost 4 bases and 2 bases respectively, with 9 bases between them. Germline values: CDR1 SGHVS, CDR2 FNYEAQ. The CDR3 is CASSSGGAGNTIYF. In DNA, the CDR3 is TGTGCCAGCAGCTCGGGAGGGGCTGGAAACACCATATATTTT.

The chain uses TRBV6-1 and TRBJ1-3; D is possibly TRBD1 (5 bases). Looked up from germline, CDR1 is MNHNS and CDR2 is SASEGT. CDR3 length equals 15 residues. V lost 1 base to trimming and J lost 3 bases, with 10 bases between them. The CDR3 nucleotides read TGTGCCAGCAGTGAAGGCAGGGTTAGTGGAAACACCATATATTTT. Translating gives CASSEGRVSGNTIYF.

J is TRBJ2-5 and V is TRBV4-1, with 15 bases fitting TRBD2. The CDR3 covers 18 residues. V shed 5 bases and J 4 bases; nucleotides not matched to a gene: 11. Germline V gene lookup returns CDR1 MGHRA and CDR2 YSYEKL. The CDR3 region has the DNA TGCGCCAGCAGCTCCAGGACTAGCGGGGGGGATCTTGGAGAGACCCAGTACTTC. It translates to CASSSRTSGGDLGETQYF.